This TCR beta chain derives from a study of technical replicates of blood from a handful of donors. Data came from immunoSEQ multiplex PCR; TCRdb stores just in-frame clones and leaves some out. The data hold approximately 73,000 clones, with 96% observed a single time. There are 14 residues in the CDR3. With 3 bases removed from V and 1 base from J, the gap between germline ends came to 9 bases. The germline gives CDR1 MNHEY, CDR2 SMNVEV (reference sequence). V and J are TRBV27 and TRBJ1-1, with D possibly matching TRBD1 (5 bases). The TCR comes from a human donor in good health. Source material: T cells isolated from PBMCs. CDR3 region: CASSFGQGNTEAFF. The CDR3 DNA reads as TGTGCCAGCAGTTTTGGCCAGGGGAACACTGAAGCTTTCTTT.